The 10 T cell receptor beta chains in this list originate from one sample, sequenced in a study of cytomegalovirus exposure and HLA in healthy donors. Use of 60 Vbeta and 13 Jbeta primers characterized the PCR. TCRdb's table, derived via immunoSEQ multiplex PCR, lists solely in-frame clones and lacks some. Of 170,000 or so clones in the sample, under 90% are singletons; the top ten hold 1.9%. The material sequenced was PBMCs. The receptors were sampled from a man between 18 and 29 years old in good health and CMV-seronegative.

The CDR3 DNA is TGTGCCAGCAGAACAGGGGACAGCAATCAGCCCCAGCATTTT. Translating gives CASRTGDSNQPQHF. This chain connects TRBV27 to TRBJ1-5; 7 nucleotides match TRBD1. CDR1 and CDR2 (germline): MNHEY, SMNVEV (reference sequence). Unmatched junction bases numbered 3, after V lost 6 bases and J lost 1 base. The CDR3 covers 14 residues.

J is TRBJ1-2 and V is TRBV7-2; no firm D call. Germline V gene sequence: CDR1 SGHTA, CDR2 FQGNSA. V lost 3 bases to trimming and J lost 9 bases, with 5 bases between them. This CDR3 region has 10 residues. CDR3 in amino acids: CASSFASYTF. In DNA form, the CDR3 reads TGTGCCAGCAGCTTCGCTAGCTACACCTTC.

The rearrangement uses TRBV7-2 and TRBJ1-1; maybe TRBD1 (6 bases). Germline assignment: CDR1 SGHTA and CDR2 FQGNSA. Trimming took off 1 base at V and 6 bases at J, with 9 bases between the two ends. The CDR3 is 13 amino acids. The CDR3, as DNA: TGTGCCAGCAGCTTAGGGGGGCTTGCTGAAGCTTTCTTT. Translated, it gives CASSLGGLAEAFF.

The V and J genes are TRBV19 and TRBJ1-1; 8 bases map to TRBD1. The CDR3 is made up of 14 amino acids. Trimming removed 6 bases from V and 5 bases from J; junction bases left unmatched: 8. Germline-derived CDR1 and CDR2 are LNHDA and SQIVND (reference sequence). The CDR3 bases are TGTGCCAGTAGCCAAGGACAGGGTAAAACTGAAGCTTTCTTT. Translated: CASSQGQGKTEAFF.

This chain's CDR3 is CASSFPAGEQYF. The CDR3 DNA reads TGCGCCAGCAGCTTTCCGGCCGGGGAGCAGTACTTC. The chain employs TRBV5-1 and TRBJ2-7; the D is unclear. V was trimmed by 2 bases and J by 7 bases, leaving 10 bases between them. Germline CDR1 SGHRS, CDR2 YFSETQ. The CDR3 sequence is 12 residues long.

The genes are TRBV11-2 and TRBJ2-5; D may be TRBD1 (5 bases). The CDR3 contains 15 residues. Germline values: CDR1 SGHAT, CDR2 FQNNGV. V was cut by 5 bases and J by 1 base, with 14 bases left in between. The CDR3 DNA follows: TGTGCCAGCAGCCCCTCGGACACCCTCCAAGAGACCCAGTACTTC. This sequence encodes CASSPSDTLQETQYF.

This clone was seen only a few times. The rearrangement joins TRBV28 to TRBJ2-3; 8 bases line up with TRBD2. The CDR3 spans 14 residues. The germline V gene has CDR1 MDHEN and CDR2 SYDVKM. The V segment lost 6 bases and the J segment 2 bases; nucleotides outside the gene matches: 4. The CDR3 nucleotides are TGTGCCAGCAGCTCTAGCGGGTACACAGATACGCAGTATTTT. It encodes CASSSSGYTDTQYF.

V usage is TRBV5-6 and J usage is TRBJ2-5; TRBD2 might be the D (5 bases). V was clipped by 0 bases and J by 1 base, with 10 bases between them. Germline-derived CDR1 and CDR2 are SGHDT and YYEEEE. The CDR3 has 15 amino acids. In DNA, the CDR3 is TGTGCCAGCAGCTTGGGAGGGTTTGGCCAAGAGACCCAGTACTTC. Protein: CASSLGGFGQETQYF.

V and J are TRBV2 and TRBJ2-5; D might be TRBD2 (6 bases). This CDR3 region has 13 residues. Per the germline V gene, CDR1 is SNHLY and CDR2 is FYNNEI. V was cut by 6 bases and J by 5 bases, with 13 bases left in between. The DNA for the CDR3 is TGTGCCAGCAGAGCGAGGGCGGGGGAGACCCAGTACTTC. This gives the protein CASRARAGETQYF.

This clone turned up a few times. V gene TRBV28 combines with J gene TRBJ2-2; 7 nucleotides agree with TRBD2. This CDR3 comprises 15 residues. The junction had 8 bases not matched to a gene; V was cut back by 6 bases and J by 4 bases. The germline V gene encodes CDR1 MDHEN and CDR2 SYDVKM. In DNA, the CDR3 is TGTGCCAGCAGCTGGGGCGGGAGTATCACCGGGGAGCTGTTTTTT. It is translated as CASSWGGSITGELFF. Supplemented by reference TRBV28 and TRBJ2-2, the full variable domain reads DVKVTQSSRYLVKRTGEKVFLECVQDMDHENMFWYRQDPGLGLRLIYFSYDVKMKEKGDIPEGYSVSREKKERFSLILESASTNQTSMYLCASSWGGSITGELFFGEGSRLTVL.